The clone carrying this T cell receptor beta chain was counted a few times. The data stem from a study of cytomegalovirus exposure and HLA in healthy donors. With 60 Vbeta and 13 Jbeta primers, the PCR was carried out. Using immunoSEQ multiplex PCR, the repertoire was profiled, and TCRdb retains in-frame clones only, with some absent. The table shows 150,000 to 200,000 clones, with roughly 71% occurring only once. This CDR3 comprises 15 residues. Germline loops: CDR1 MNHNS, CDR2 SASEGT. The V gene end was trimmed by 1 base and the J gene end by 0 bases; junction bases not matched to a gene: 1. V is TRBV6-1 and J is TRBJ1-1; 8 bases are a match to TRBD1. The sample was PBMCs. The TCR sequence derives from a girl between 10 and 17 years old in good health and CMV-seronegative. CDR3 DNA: TGTGCCAGCAGTGAAGGGACAGGGTTGAACACTGAAGCTTTCTTT. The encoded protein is CASSEGTGLNTEAFF.